Each of the 10 T cell receptor beta chains below was sequenced from the same sample in a study of patients and donors after allogeneic stem cell transplantation. TCRdb redid the calling of the RT-PCR reads with MiXCR, one entry per CDR3 protein. The table lists roughly 880,000 distinct CDR3 sequences, roughly 18% of them singletons. Sequences were obtained from blood, either unsorted or a sorted T cell fraction (not recorded which). These receptors were obtained from a human donor who was either an allogeneic HSCT recipient or a stem cell or donor lymphocyte infusion donor (not recorded which). It is not recorded whose cells these are; they may come from a transplant donor.

The rearrangement joins TRBV5-1 to TRBJ2-1, with D perhaps matching TRBD2 (6 bases). There are 15 residues in the CDR3. Per the germline V gene, CDR1 is SGHRS and CDR2 is YFSETQ. Trimming left V 0 bases short and J 5 bases short, with 12 bases between. The CDR3 loop reads CASSLEAGKNNEQFF. DNA for the CDR3: TGCGCCAGCAGCTTGGAGGCGGGAAAAAACAATGAGCAGTTCTTC. The variable domain in full, with the rest retrieved from reference TRBV5-1 and TRBJ2-1, is KAGVTQTPRYLIKTRGQQVTLSCSPISGHRSVSWYQQTPGQGLQFLFEYFSETQRNKGNFPGRFSGRQFSNSRSEMNVSTLELGDSALYLCASSLEAGKNNEQFFGPGTRLTVL.

V gene TRBV29-1 combines with J gene TRBJ1-1; D gene ambiguous. The germline V gene has CDR1 SQVTM and CDR2 ANQGSEA. The CDR3 covers 16 residues. V was cut by 4 bases and J by 0 bases, with 18 bases left in between. The DNA for the CDR3 is TGCAGCGTTGTGTTTTCTGGAGCCGCAATGAACACTGAAGCTTTCTTT. Its translation: CSVVFSGAAMNTEAFF. Filled out from reference TRBV29-1 and TRBJ1-1, the complete variable domain reads SAVISQKPSRDICQRGTSLTIQCQVDSQVTMMFWYRQQPGQSLTLIATANQGSEATYESGFVIDKFPISRPNLTFSTLTVSNMSPEDSSIYLCSVVFSGAAMNTEAFFGQGTRLTVV.

The chain uses TRBV6-1 and TRBJ1-5; D remains ambiguous. Germline CDR1 reads MNHNS; CDR2 reads SASEGT. The V and J ends lost 5 bases and 3 bases respectively, with 14 bases between them. The CDR3 spans 15 residues. The CDR3 nucleotides are TGTGCCAGCAGTAGGACCCGGGCCATCAATCAGCCCCAGCATTTT. Encoded protein: CASSRTRAINQPQHF.

In this sample, this clonotype turned up a few times. This rearrangement joins TRBV29-1 to TRBJ2-2; tentatively, D is TRBD1 (8 bases). This CDR3 has 13 amino acids. The germline V gene has CDR1 SQVTM and CDR2 ANQGSEA. The germline V and J ends were trimmed by 6 bases and 4 bases, with 12 bases remaining between them. The CDR3 region has the DNA TGCAGCGTGGACAGGGAGGGCACCGGGGAGCTGTTTTTT. Translated: CSVDREGTGELFF.

In this sample, this clonotype turned up a few times. The chain joins TRBV28 to TRBJ1-6; TRBD1 agrees at 8 bases. CDR1 and CDR2 from the germline V gene are MDHEN and SYDVKM. V shed 6 bases, J shed 8 bases, and the junction held 3 bases outside the gene matches. The CDR3 totals 13 residues. The CDR3 DNA reads as TGTGCCAGCAGCAGGGGGCTTGATTCACCCCTCCACTTT. It encodes CASSRGLDSPLHF.

The count of this clonotype is one. The chain uses TRBV29-1 and TRBJ2-7; D call uncertain. This CDR3 has 12 amino acids. Trimming left V 0 bases short and J 6 bases short, with 9 bases between. Germline CDR1 and CDR2: SQVTM and ANQGSEA. The CDR3 coding sequence is TGCAGCGTTGAAGATCAACCCTCCGAGCAGTACTTC. It codes for CSVEDQPSEQYF.

This clonotype occurred a few times. This chain links TRBV2 with TRBJ2-1, with 7 bases identical to TRBD2. Germline V gene sequence: CDR1 SNHLY, CDR2 FYNNEI. The CDR3 runs to 17 residues. Trimming removed 0 bases from V and 5 bases from J; junction bases left unmatched: 10. CDR3 sequence reads: CASSEARAGRGNNEQFF. CDR3 sequence (DNA): TGTGCCAGCAGTGAAGCAAGGGCAGGGAGGGGAAACAATGAGCAGTTCTTC.

V gene TRBV29-1 combines with J gene TRBJ1-2; the D gene is possibly TRBD1 (5 bases). V lost 5 bases and J lost 8, with 18 bases in between. From germline, CDR1 is SQVTM and CDR2 ANQGSEA. The CDR3 covers 13 residues. The CDR3 DNA follows: TGCAGCGTTTCAGCGTGGGCAGGGCAGGGCTACACCTTC. This sequence encodes CSVSAWAGQGYTF.

V gene TRBV11-1 combines with J gene TRBJ2-2; 7 nucleotides agree with TRBD2. CDR1 and CDR2 from the germline V gene are SGHAT and FQDESV (reference sequence). V dropped 5 bases and J dropped 2; count of bases not matched to a gene: 5. The length of the CDR3 is 15 residues. The CDR3: CASSRGLPNTGELFF. In DNA form, the CDR3 reads TGTGCCAGCAGCAGGGGACTACCTAACACCGGGGAGCTGTTTTTT.

This sequence joins TRBV10-3 and TRBJ2-7; D is perhaps TRBD1 (6 bases). Trimming left V 2 bases short and J 3 bases short, with 8 bases between. The germline gives CDR1 ENHRY, CDR2 SYGVKD. The CDR3 covers 13 residues. The CDR3 nucleotides are TGTGCCATCAGTGAGGGGACACTCTACGAGCAGTACTTC. This translates into CAISEGTLYEQYF.